This T cell receptor beta chain was sequenced in a study of CD8 T cells in Susac syndrome. This CDR3 has 14 amino acids. V lost 5 bases and J lost 0, with 10 bases in between. Germline V gives CDR1 SGHTA, CDR2 FQGNSA. Random hexamers served to reverse transcribe roughly 0.45 to 1 ug RNA. By means of immunoSEQ multiplex PCR, TCR beta CDR3 spanning 54 Vbeta and 13 Jbeta underwent amplification. MiXCR, run by TCRdb on the immunoSEQ multiplex PCR reads, gives a single entry per CDR3 protein. In the table there are about 130,000 distinct CDR3 sequences, 90% to 95% of which are singletons. This sequence originates from a human donor with multiple sclerosis. What was sequenced was CD8+ T cells from PBMCs. V gene TRBV7-2 combines with J gene TRBJ1-1; D gene uncertain. The CDR3 sequence is CASSPQELNTEAFF. The CDR3 region has the DNA TGTGCCAGCAGCCCTCAGGAGCTGAACACTGAAGCTTTCTTT.